Each of the 5 T cell receptor beta chains below was sequenced from the same sample in a study of identical twins. One entry per CDR3 protein, called by TCRdb with MiXCR from the 5' RACE reads. The sample lists hundreds of thousands of distinct CDR3 sequences; approximately 13% were seen once. These same records also appear under a second study, on yellow fever vaccine responses in identical twins.

The sample comprised PBMCs. The receptor source for this set is a woman younger than 35 in good health.

This clonotype appeared a few times. The V and J genes are TRBV12-3 or TRBV12-4 and TRBJ2-1; D might be TRBD1 (5 bases). The germline V and J ends were trimmed by 0 bases and 5 bases, with 11 bases remaining between them. CDR3 size: 15 residues. The CDR3 spells CASSLAGQGNNEQFF. In nucleotides, the CDR3 is TGTGCCAGCAGTTTAGCGGGGCAGGGCAACAATGAGCAGTTCTTC.

This clonotype was counted a few times. J is TRBJ2-7 and V is TRBV2; the D is unclear. Looked up from germline, CDR1 is SNHLY and CDR2 is FYNNEI. Trimming pared 6 bases from V and 2 bases from J, leaving 8 bases between. This CDR3 spans 12 amino acids. The chain's CDR3 is CASRDETYEQYV. DNA for the CDR3: TGTGCCAGCAGGGATGAGACCTACGAGCAGTACGTC.

In this sample, this clonotype turned up a few times. The rearrangement links TRBV20-1 to TRBJ1-2; TRBD1 matches 8 bases. The V and J ends lost 3 bases and 0 bases, in that order; junction bases with no gene match: 3. The CDR3 totals 14 residues. In germline, CDR1 is DFQATT, CDR2 SNEGSKA (reference sequence). In DNA form, the CDR3 reads TGCAGTGCTAGGAGGGACAGGACTAACTATGGCTACACCTTC. Translating gives CSARRDRTNYGYTF.

The chain is built from TRBV4-1 and TRBJ1-1; a weak D match, TRBD1 (6 bases). Trimming removed 0 bases from V and 5 bases from J, with 10 bases in between. Germline CDR1 MGHRA, CDR2 YSYEKL. The CDR3 loop spans 14 amino acids. The chain's CDR3 is CASSQEGARTEAFF. The CDR3 DNA reads as TGCGCCAGCAGCCAAGAGGGGGCGCGAACTGAAGCTTTCTTT.

There are a few counts of this clonotype. The chain links TRBV7-9 to TRBJ2-4; D may be TRBD2 (5 bases). This CDR3 is built from 17 residues. The V gene lost 2 bases and the J gene lost 0 bases, with 14 bases spanning the gap. CDR1 is SEHNR and CDR2 is FQNEAQ in the germline V gene (reference sequence). Here the CDR3 reads CASSLRDSEGAKNIQYF. CDR3 in DNA: TGTGCCAGCAGCTTAAGGGATTCCGAGGGAGCCAAAAACATTCAGTACTTC.